Presented here are 9 T cell receptor beta chains from one specimen sequenced in a study of blood T cell repertoires in COVID-19. Data came from immunoSEQ multiplex PCR; TCRdb stores just in-frame clones and leaves some out. The sample lists roughly 100,000 clones, 81% occurring once. Sequenced sample: peripheral blood. The receptors were gathered from a man older than 75 with COVID-19, enrolled during active disease.

This clone was seen just once. The chain joins TRBV11-2 to TRBJ1-1, with TRBD1 matching over 8 bases. The CDR3 spans 16 residues. Germline CDR1 reads SGHAT; CDR2 reads FQNNGV. The V gene end was trimmed by 4 bases and the J gene end by 1 base; junction bases not matched to a gene: 8. The CDR3 loop is CASSSRTGTGNTEAFF. The CDR3 DNA sequence: TGTGCCAGCAGCTCACGTACCGGGACAGGGAACACTGAAGCTTTCTTT.

V gene TRBV6-2 or TRBV6-3 combines with J gene TRBJ1-2; 9 positions match TRBD1. Germline V gene sequence: CDR1 MNHEY, CDR2 SVGEGT. CDR3 length: 14 residues. V was clipped by 5 bases and J by 6 bases; unmatched bases: 7. CDR3 sequence (DNA): TGTGCCAGCAGTGTATGGACAGGGGCCGATGGCTACACCTTC. Translated: CASSVWTGADGYTF.

The J gene is TRBJ1-6, the V gene TRBV19; 8 nucleotides line up with TRBD1. The V segment lost 3 bases and the J segment 7 bases; nucleotides outside the gene matches: 5. The germline V gene encodes CDR1 LNHDA and CDR2 SQIVND (reference sequence). This CDR3 spans 15 amino acids. The CDR3 DNA reads as TGTGCCAGTAGTATGAGGACAGGGTGGAATTCACCCCTCCACTTT. This gives the protein CASSMRTGWNSPLHF.

The gene calls are TRBV7-2 and TRBJ2-5, with a tentative D call TRBD2 (6 bases). V was trimmed by 0 bases and J by 9 bases, leaving 17 bases between them. Germline lookup yields CDR1 SGHTA and CDR2 FQGNSA. This CDR3 is built from 15 residues. CDR3 amino acids: CASSLAPPGPGAQYF. CDR3 in DNA: TGTGCCAGCAGCTTAGCGCCACCCGGCCCGGGGGCCCAGTACTTC.

The chain links TRBV27 to TRBJ2-2; 12 nucleotides match TRBD2. V lost 6 bases to trimming and J lost 6 bases; unmatched junction nucleotides: 5. The germline CDR1 and CDR2 sequences are MNHEY and SMNVEV (reference sequence). The CDR3 sequence is 15 residues long. CDR3 sequence: CASSRLAGASGELFF. The CDR3 DNA is TGTGCCAGCAGCCGACTAGCGGGAGCCTCCGGGGAGCTGTTTTTT.

The chain joins TRBV30 to TRBJ1-2; D possibly corresponds to TRBD1 (6 bases). Germline assignment: CDR1 GTSNPN and CDR2 SVGIG (reference sequence). The CDR3 runs 15 residues. The V and J ends lost 2 bases and 5 bases respectively, with 18 bases between them. This chain's CDR3 is CAWSLPRGAEYGYTF. CDR3 coding DNA: TGTGCCTGGAGTCTCCCCCGGGGGGCGGAGTATGGCTACACCTTC.

This chain joins TRBV6-5 and TRBJ1-4, with a tentative D call TRBD1 (6 bases). The V and J ends lost 1 base and 8 bases respectively, with 14 bases between them. The CDR3 contains 15 residues. Germline V gene lookup returns CDR1 MNHEY and CDR2 SVGAGI. CDR3 DNA: TGTGCCAGCAGTTACTATATACAGGGAATCGAAAAACTGTTTTTT. This translates into CASSYYIQGIEKLFF.

This clone was picked up many times. At one of its ends the junction is not consistent with the germline gene, which may arise from a read error. The chain couples TRBV4-1 to TRBJ2-7, with 13 bases that match TRBD2. CDR1 and CDR2 (germline): MGHRA, YSYEKL. CDR3 size: 17 residues. For the CDR3, the DNA is TGCGCCAGCAGGCAAGGGAGACTAGCGGGGGGAAAGGGCGAGCAGTACTTC. Protein: CASRQGRLAGGKGEQYF.

The chain joins TRBV7-6 to TRBJ2-5; 9 bases map to TRBD1. This CDR3 is 15 amino acids long. V dropped 3 bases and J dropped 5; count of bases not matched to a gene: 7. Germline V gene data show CDR1 as SGHVS and CDR2 as FNYEAQ. CDR3 in DNA: TGTGCCAGCAGCTTGGGGACAGGGCTGTGGGAGACCCAGTACTTC. As protein: CASSLGTGLWETQYF.